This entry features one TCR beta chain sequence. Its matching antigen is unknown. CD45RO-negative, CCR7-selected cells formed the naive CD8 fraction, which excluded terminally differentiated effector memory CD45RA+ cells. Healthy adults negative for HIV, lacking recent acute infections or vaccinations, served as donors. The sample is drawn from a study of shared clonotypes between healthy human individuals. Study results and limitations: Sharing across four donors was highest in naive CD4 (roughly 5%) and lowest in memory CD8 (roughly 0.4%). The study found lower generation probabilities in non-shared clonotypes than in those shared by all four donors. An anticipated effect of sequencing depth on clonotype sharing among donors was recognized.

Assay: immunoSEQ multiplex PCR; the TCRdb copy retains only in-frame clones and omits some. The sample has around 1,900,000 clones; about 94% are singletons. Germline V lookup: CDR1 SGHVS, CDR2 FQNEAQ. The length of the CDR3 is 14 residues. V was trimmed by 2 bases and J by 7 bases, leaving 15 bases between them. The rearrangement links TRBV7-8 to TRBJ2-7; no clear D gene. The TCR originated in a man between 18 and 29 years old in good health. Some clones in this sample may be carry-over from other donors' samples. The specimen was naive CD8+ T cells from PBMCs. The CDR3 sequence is CASSLPIGFREQYF. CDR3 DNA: TGTGCCAGCAGCTTACCGATTGGGTTCCGAGAGCAGTACTTC.